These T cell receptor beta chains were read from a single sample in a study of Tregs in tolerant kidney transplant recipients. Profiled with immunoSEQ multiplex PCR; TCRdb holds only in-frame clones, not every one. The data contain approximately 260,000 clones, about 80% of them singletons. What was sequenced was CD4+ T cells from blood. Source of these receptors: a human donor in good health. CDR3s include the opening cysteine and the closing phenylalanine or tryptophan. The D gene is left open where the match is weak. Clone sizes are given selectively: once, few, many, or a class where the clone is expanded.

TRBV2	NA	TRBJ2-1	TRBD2	TGTGCCAGCAGTAGACTAGCGGGAGATTTCAATGAGCAGTTCTTC	CASSRLAGDFNEQFF
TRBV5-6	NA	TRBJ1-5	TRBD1	TGTGCCAGCAGCTTAAGGACAGGAGGCAATCAGCCCCAGCATTTT	CASSLRTGGNQPQHF
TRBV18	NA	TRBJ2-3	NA	TGTGCCAGCTCACCAACAGGGCTTGCTAGCACAGATACGCAGTATTTT	CASSPTGLASTDTQYF
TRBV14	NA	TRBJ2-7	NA	TGTGCCAGCAGCCAAGTCTACGAGCAGTACTTC	CASSQVYEQYF
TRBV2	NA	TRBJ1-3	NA	TGTGCCAGCAGGCGGACCTTCTCTGGAAACACCATATATTTT	CASRRTFSGNTIYF
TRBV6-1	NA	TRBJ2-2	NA	TGTGCCAGCAGGGCGGGACTTCCGAACACCGGGGAGCTGTTTTTT	CASRAGLPNTGELFF
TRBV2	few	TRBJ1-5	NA	TGTGCCAGCAGTGATGCCGGACAGATTCCCCAGCATTTT	CASSDAGQIPQHF
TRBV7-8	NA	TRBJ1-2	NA	TGTGCCAGCAGCTTCGGGGGTTTAGGGGGCTACACCTTC	CASSFGGLGGYTF
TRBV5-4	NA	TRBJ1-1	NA	TGTGCCAGCAGCTTGGATGGAGCTGAAGCTTTCTTT	CASSLDGAEAFF
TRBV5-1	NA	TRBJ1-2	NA	TGCGCCAGCAGCTTGGAACAGCACTATGGCTACACCTTC	CASSLEQHYGYTF
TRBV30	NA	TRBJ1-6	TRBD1	TGTGCCTGGAGGCTACAGGGGGCGGATAATTCACCCCTCCACTTT	CAWRLQGADNSPLHF
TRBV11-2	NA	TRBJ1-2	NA	TGTGCCAGCAGCTTTTCCCCAGCAGCTATGACTCTGGACTATGGCTACACCTTC	CASSFSPAAMTLDYGYTF
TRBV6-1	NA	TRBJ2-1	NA	TGTGCCAGCAGGTCGGGTCGGAGCTCCTACAATGAGCAGTTCTTC	CASRSGRSSYNEQFF
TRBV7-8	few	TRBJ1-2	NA	TGTGCCAGCAGCCTAGTGATGCTCTATGGCTACACCTTC	CASSLVMLYGYTF
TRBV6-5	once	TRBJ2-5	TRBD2	TGTGCCAGCAGTCGACTAGCGGAAGAGACCCAGTACTTC	CASSRLAEETQYF
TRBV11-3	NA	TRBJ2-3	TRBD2	TGTGCCAGCAGCTTAGATCGGCGGGGGGGCACAGATACGCAGTATTTT	CASSLDRRGGTDTQYF
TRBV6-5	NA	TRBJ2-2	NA	TGTGCCAGTACCCAGAGCGGTGGAAGGGGGGAGCTGTTTTTT	CASTQSGGRGELFF
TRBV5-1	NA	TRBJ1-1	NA	TGCGCCAGCAGCTTTGTCCGAGGGGACACTGAAGCTTTCTTT	CASSFVRGDTEAFF
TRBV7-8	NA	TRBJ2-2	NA	TGTGCCAGCAGCTCCCCGGGACTCCCTACCGGGGAGCTGTTTTTT	CASSSPGLPTGELFF
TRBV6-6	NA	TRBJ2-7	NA	TGTGCCACACGACACTACGAGCAGTACTTC	CATRHYEQYF
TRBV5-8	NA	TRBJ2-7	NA	TGTGCCAGCAGCTTGGTGCAGGAGTACGAGCAGTACTTC	CASSLVQEYEQYF
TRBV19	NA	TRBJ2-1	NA	TGTGCCAGTATTTCAGCCGGGAGAATTGGTGAGCAGTTCTTC	CASISAGRIGEQFF
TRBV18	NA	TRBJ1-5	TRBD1	TGTGCCAGCTCAGCAACCACAGGGGCCGGGGAGCCCCAGCATTTT	CASSATTGAGEPQHF
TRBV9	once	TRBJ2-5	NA	TGTGCCAGCAGCGTAGAAGGTCTGTGGGAGACCCAGTACTTC	CASSVEGLWETQYF
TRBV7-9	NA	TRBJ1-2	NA	TGTGCCAGCAGCCGAGGGAGTTCCAACTATGGCTACACCTTC	CASSRGSSNYGYTF
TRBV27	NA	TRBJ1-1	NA	TGTGCCAGCAGTTGGGGGCACGGGGGGAACACTGAAGCTTTCTTT	CASSWGHGGNTEAFF
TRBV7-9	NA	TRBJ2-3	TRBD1	TGTGCCAGCAGCCCCTCCGGGACAGGGGGCCCAGATACGCAGTATTTT	CASSPSGTGGPDTQYF
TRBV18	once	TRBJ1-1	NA	TGTGCCAGCTCACCAAGGACCGACAACACTGAAGCTTTCTTT	CASSPRTDNTEAFF
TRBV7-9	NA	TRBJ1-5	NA	TGTGCCAGCAGCCACGGACCGGCCAATCAGCCCCAGCATTTT	CASSHGPANQPQHF
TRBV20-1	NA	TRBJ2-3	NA	TGCAGTGCTAGATCGGCAGATACGCAGTATTTT	CSARSADTQYF
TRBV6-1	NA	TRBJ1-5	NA	TGTGCCAGCAGACCCTTCGGAGGGAAGACCCAGCATTTT	CASRPFGGKTQHF
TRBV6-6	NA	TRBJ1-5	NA	TGTGCCAGCACCCTCATTAGCAATCAGCCCCAGCATTTT	CASTLISNQPQHF
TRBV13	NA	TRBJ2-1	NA	TGTGCCAGCAGCTTGGGACCAGTCTCCTGGGGGACAAATGAGCAGTTCTTC	CASSLGPVSWGTNEQFF
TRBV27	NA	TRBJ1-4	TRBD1	TGTGCCAGCACCGACCCGGGACAGGGAACCGAAAAACTGTTTTTT	CASTDPGQGTEKLFF
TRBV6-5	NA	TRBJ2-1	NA	TGTGCCAGCAGTTACTGGCCCCGGGATGTATACAATGAGCAGTTCTTC	CASSYWPRDVYNEQFF
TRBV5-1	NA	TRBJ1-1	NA	TGCGCCAGCAGCGGTCAGGGGCGAACTGAAGCTTTCTTT	CASSGQGRTEAFF